This paragraph covers one T cell receptor beta chain sequence. In the authors' workflow: Amplification from reference gene primers served as the basis for estimated nucleated cell counts. Assay: immunoSEQ multiplex PCR; the TCRdb copy retains only in-frame clones and omits some. V, J and clone size are those of that table, while D and trimming were read from the DNA. The profile shows 410,000 or so clones, 86% of them singletons. This specimen comes from a study of blood T cell repertoires in COVID-19. Study details: COVID-19 samples, acute and convalescent, were from the United States, Italy and Spain. The cDNA or gDNA used as material had been derived from T cells, B-cell-depleted T cells, or PBMCs.

The CDR3 is made up of 14 amino acids. V was clipped by 3 bases and J by 5 bases; unmatched bases: 5. The germline V gene has CDR1 KGHSH and CDR2 LQKENI. The rearrangement joins TRBV18 to TRBJ2-7; 9 nucleotides align to TRBD1. The sample was peripheral blood. The clonotype originates from a woman aged 25-40 years with active or convalescent COVID-19. The CDR3 spells CASSPPGTGNEQYF. The CDR3 DNA follows: TGTGCCAGCTCACCCCCCGGGACAGGGAACGAGCAGTACTTC. The full variable domain, its missing parts supplied by reference TRBV18 and TRBJ2-7, is NAGVMQNPRHLVRRRGQEARLRCSPMKGHSHVYWYRQLPEEGLKFMVYLQKENIIDESGMPKERFSAEFPKEGPSILRIQQVVRGDSAAYFCASSPPGTGNEQYFGPGTRLTVT.